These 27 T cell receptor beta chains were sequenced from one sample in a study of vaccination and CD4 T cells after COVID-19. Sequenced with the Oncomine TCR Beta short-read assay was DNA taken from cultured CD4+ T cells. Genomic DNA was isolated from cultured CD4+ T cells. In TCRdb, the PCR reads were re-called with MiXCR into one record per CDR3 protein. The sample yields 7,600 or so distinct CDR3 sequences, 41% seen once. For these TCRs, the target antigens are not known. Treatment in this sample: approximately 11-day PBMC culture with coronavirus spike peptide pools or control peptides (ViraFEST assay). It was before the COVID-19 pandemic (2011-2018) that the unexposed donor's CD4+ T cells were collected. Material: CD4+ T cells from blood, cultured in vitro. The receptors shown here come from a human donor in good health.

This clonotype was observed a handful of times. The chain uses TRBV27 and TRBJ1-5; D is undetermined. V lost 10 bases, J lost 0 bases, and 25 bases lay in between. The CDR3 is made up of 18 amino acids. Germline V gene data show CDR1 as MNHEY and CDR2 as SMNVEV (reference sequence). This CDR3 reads CATSSGPVVRYSNQPQHF. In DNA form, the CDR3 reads TGTGCCACTTCGTCCGGGCCCGTCGTCCGTTATAGCAATCAGCCCCAGCATTTT.

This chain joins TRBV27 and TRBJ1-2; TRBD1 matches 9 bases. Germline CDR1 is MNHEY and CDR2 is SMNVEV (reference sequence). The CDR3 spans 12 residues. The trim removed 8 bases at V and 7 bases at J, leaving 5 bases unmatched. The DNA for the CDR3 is TGTGCCAGCCGGGGGACAGGGATTGGCTACACCTTC. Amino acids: CASRGTGIGYTF.

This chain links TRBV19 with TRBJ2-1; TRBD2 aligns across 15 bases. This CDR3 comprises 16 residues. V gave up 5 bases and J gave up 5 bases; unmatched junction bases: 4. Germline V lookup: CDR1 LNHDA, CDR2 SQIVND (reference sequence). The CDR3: CASSFGTSGRNNEQFF. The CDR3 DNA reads TGTGCCAGTAGTTTCGGGACTAGCGGGAGGAACAATGAGCAGTTCTTC.

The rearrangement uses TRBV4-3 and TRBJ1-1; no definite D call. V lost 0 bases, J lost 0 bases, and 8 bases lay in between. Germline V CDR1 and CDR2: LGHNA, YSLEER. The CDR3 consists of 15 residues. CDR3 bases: TGCGCCAGCAGCCAAGATCCGCGGGTGAACACTGAAGCTTTCTTT. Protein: CASSQDPRVNTEAFF.

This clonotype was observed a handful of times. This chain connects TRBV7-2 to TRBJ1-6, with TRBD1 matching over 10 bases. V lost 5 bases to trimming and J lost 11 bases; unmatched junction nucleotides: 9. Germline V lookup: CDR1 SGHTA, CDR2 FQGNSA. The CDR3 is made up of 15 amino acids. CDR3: CASSPGTGVRAPLHF. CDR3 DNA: TGTGCCAGCAGCCCCGGGACAGGGGTTAGGGCACCCCTCCACTTT.

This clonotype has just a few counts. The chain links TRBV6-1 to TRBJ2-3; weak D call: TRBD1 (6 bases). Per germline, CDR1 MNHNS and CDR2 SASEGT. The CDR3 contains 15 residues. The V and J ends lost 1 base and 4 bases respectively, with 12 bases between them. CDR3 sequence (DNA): TGTGCCAGCAGTGAAGGGGTCAGGGGAGCAGATACGCAGTATTTT. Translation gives CASSEGVRGADTQYF.

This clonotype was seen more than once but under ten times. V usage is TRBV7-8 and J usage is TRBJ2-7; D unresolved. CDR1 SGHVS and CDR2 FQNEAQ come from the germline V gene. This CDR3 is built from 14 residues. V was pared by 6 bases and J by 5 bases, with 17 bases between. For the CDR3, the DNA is TGTGCCAGCAGGGATCGGTGGGGTGGGAACGAGCAGTACTTC. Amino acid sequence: CASRDRWGGNEQYF.

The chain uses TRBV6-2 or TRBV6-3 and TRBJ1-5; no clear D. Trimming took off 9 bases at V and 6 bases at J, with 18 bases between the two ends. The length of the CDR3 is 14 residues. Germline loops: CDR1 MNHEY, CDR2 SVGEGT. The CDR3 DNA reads TGTGCCAGTTCTAGAGGGTCCTCGGGTCAGCCCCAGCATTTT. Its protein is CASSRGSSGQPQHF.

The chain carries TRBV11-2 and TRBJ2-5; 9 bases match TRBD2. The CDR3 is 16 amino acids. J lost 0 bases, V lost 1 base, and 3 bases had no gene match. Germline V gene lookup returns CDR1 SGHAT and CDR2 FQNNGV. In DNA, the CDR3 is TGTGCCAGCAGCTTAGGCGGACTAGCGAACCAAGAGACCCAGTACTTC. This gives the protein CASSLGGLANQETQYF.

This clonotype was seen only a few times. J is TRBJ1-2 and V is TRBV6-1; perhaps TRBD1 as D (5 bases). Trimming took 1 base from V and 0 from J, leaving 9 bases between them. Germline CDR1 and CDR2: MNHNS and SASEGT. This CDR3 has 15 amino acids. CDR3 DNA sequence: TGTGCCAGCAGTGAAGGGGCGGGGGCTAACTATGGCTACACCTTC. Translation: CASSEGAGANYGYTF.

The CDR3, as DNA: TGTGCCAGCATAACCGGGACAGGGTGGAATTCACCCCTCCACTTT. Residues: CASITGTGWNSPLHF. The chain combines TRBV28 with TRBJ1-6; 9 bases map to TRBD1. The trim removed 7 bases at V and 7 bases at J, leaving 8 bases unmatched. The CDR3 is 15 residues long. Germline assignment: CDR1 MDHEN and CDR2 SYDVKM.

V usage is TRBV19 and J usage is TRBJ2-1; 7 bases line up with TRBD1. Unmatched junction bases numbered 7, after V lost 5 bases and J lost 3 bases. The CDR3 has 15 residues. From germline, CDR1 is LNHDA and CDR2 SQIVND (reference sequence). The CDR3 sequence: CASSPDREIYNEQFF. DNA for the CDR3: TGTGCCAGTAGTCCCGACAGGGAAATCTACAATGAGCAGTTCTTC.

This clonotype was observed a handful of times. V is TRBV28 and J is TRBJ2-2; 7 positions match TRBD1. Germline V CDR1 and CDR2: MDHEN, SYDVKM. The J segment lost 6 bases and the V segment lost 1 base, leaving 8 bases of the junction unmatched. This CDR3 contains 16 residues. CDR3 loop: CASSLLPGGKAGELFF. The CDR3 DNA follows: TGTGCCAGCAGTTTATTGCCAGGGGGTAAAGCCGGGGAGCTGTTTTTT.

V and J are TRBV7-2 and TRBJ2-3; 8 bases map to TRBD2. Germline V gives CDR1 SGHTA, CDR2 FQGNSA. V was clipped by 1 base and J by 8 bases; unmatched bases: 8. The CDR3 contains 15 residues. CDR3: CASSLGGSGIATQYF. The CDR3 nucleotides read TGTGCCAGCAGCTTAGGGGGTAGCGGGATAGCTACGCAGTATTTT. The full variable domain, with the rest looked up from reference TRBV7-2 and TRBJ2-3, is GAGVSQSPSNKVTEKGKDVELRCDPISGHTALYWYRQSLGQGLEFLIYFQGNSAPDKSGLPSDRFSAERTGGSVSTLTIQRTQQEDSAVYLCASSLGGSGIATQYFGPGTRLTVL.

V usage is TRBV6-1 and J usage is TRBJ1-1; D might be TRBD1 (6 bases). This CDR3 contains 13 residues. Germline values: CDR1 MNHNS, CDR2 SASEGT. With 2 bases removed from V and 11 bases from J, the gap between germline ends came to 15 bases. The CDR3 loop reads CASSEPGAPRAFF. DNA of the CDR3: TGTGCCAGCAGTGAACCAGGGGCGCCTAGGGCTTTCTTT.

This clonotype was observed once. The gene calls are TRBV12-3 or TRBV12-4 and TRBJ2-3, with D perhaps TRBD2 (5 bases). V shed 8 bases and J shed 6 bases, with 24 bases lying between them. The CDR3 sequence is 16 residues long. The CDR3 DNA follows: TGTGCCAGCGGGCGAGGGTCGGCGAGGGCGCAGGATACGCAGTATTTT. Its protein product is CASGRGSARAQDTQYF.

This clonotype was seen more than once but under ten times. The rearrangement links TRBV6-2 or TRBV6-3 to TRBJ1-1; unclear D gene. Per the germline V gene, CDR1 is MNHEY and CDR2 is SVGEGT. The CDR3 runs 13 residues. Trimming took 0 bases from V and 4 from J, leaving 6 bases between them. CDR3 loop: CASSYSASTEAFF. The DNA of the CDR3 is TGTGCCAGCAGTTACTCGGCCTCCACTGAAGCTTTCTTT.

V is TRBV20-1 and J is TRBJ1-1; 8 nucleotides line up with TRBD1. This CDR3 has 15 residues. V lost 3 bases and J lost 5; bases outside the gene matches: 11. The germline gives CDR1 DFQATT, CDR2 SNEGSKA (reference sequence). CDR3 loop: CSARGGRGPGTEAFF. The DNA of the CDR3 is TGCAGTGCTAGGGGAGGCAGGGGGCCAGGAACTGAAGCTTTCTTT.

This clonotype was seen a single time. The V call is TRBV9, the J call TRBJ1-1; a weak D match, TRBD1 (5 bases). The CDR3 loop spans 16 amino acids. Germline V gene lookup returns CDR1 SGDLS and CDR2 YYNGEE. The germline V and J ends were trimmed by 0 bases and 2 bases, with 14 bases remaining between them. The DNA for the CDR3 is TGTGCCAGCAGCGTAGGGAGCAGGGTTGAAAACACTGAAGCTTTCTTT. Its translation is CASSVGSRVENTEAFF.

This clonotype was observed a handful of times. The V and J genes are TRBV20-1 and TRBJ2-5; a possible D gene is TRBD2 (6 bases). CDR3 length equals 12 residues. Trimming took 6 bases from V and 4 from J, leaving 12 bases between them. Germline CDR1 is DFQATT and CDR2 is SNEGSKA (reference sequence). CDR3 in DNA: TGCAGTGCCCCGACTAGTGGAGAGACCCAGTACTTC. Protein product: CSAPTSGETQYF.

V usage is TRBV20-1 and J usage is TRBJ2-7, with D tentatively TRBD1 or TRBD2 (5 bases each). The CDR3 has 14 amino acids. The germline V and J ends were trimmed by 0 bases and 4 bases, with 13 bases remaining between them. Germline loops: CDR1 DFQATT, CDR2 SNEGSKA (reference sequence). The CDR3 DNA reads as TGCAGTGCTAGAGATCAACAGAGGGGATACGAGCAGTACTTC. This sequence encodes CSARDQQRGYEQYF.

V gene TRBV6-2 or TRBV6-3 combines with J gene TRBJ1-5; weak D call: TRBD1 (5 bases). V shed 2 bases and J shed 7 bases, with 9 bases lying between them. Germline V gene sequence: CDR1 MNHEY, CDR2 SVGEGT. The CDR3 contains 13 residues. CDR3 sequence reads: CASSYQGGQPQHF. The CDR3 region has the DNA TGTGCCAGCAGTTACCAGGGAGGGCAGCCCCAGCATTTT.

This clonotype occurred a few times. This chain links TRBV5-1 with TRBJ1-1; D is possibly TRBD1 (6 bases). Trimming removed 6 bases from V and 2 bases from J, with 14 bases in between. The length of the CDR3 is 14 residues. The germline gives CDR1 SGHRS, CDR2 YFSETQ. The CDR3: CASTKEDSNTEAFF. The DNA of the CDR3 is TGCGCCAGCACTAAGGAGGACAGTAACACTGAAGCTTTCTTT.

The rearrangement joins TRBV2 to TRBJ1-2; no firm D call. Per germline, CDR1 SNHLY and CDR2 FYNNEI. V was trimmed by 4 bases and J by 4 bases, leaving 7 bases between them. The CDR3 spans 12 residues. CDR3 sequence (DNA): TGTGCCAGCAGTGCGGTCCTCTATGGCTACACCTTC. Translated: CASSAVLYGYTF.

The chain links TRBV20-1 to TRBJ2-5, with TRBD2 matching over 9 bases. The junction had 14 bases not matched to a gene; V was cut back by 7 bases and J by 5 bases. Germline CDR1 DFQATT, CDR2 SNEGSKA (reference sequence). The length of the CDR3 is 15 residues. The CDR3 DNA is TGCAGTGGAATGGCTGGCGGGAGGGCCTGGGAGACCCAGTACTTC. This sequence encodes CSGMAGGRAWETQYF.

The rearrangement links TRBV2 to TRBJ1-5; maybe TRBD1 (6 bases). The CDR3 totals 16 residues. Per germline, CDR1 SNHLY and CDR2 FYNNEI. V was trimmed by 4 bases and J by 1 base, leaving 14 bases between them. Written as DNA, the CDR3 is TGTGCCAGCAGTGGGGGGCTGGGGTCGAGCAATCAGCCCCAGCATTTT. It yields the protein CASSGGLGSSNQPQHF.

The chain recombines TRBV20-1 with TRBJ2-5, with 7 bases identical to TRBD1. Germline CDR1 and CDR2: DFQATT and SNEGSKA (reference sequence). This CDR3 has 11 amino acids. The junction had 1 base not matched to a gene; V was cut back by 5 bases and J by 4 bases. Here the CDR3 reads CSAHRGETQYF. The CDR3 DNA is TGCAGTGCTCACAGGGGAGAGACCCAGTACTTC.